The 2 T cell receptor beta chains in this list originate from one sample, sequenced in a study of T cell responses to AZD1222 COVID-19 vaccine (dated by TCRdb to 2020 to 2022). Library prep was done by the immunoSEQ multiplex PCR assay. TCRdb took this table from immuneACCESS and kept in-frame rearrangements with V and J called. Such tables lack part of the clones; where checked against another copy, unresolved V genes explain under half of the gap, and the rest is unexplained. For this sample there are 75,000 to 90,000 clones; 89% appear just once. The ten largest clones capture 2% to 3% of the sample. The intended sense of this specimen's time point label: baseline before first vaccination. The sample in question was peripheral blood, obtained on day 0 of AZD1222 vaccination. These receptors originate from an adult in good health.

This chain joins TRBV2 and TRBJ1-6; 9 bases agree with TRBD1. Germline CDR1 SNHLY, CDR2 FYNNEI. The CDR3 consists of 15 residues. V was pared by 6 bases and J by 7 bases, with 7 bases of the junction left unmatched. The chain's CDR3 is CASSPTGTGNSPLHF. CDR3 bases: TGTGCCAGCAGCCCGACCGGGACAGGGAATTCACCCCTCCACTTT. Complete variable domain (other parts from reference TRBV2 and TRBJ1-6): EPEVTQTPSHQVTQMGQEVILRCVPISNHLYFYWYRQILGQKVEFLVSFYNNEISEKSEIFDDQFSVERPDGSNFTLKIRSTKLEDSAMYFCASSPTGTGNSPLHFGNGTRLTVT.

The chain couples TRBV30 to TRBJ1-5, with a possible D match to TRBD1 (5 bases). Per germline, CDR1 GTSNPN and CDR2 SVGIG (reference sequence). This CDR3 is 15 amino acids long. V lost 2 bases, J lost 8 bases, and 19 bases lay in between. CDR3 DNA: TGTGCCTGGAGTACCCTAGGGCAGGGCCTAGAGCCCCAGCATTTT. Translation gives CAWSTLGQGLEPQHF.